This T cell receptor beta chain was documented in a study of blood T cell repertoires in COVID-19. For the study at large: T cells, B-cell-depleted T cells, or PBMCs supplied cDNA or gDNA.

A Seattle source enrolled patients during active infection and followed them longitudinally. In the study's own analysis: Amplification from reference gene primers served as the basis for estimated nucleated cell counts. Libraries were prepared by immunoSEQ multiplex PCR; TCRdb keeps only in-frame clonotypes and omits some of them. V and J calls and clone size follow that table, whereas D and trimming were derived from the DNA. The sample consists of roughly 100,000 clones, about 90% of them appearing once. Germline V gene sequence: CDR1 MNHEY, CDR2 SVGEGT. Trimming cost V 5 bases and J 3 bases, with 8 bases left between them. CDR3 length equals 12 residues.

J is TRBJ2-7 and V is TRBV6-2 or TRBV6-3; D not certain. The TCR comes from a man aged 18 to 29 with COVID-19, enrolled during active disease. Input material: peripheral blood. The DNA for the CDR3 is TGTGCCAGCAGTAAAACAGTCTACGAGCAGTACTTC. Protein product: CASSKTVYEQYF.